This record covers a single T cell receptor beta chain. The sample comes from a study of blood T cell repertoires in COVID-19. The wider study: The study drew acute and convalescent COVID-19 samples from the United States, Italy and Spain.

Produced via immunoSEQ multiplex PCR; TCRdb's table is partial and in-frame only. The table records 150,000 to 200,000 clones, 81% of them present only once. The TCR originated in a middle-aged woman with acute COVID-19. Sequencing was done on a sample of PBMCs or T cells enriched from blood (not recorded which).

The CDR3 DNA follows: TGTGCCAGCTCACCAAATACTAGAACTGAAGCTTTCTTT. Encoded protein: CASSPNTRTEAFF. The chain combines TRBV18 with TRBJ1-1, with D unresolved. V lost 2 bases to trimming and J lost 5 bases, with 9 bases between them. This CDR3 is built from 13 residues. Looked up from germline, CDR1 is KGHSH and CDR2 is LQKENI.